This is a list of T cell receptor beta chains from one sample in a study of metastatic and nonmetastatic thyroid tumors. TCRdb re-analyzed the PCR reads using MiXCR. This sample carries about 19,000 clones, 37% of them seen once, and the ten largest clones take 20% to 30%. Specimen: tumor tissue. These TCRs come from a female donor with papillary thyroid cancer or a benign thyroid nodule (not recorded which). Some clones in this sample may be carry-over from other donors' samples. The conserved cysteine and the conserved F or W are not part of the CDR3 here.

v_gene,j_gene,CDR3aa
TRBV6-4,TRBJ1-5,ASSFSDQPQH
TRBV6-1,TRBJ1-2,ASRDRDRHFYGYT
TRBV11-2,TRBJ1-2,ASSLDGEGRYGYT
TRBV30,TRBJ1-6,AWSGDPAAIRSPLH
TRBV7-6,TRBJ2-7,ASSLELGYEQY
TRBV28,TRBJ2-7,ASSSPARDRSASYEQY
TRBV27,TRBJ1-5,ASRPRPLDSNQPQH
TRBV19,TRBJ1-1,ASSIPGNTEAF
TRBV24-1,TRBJ1-5,ATSTGNQPQH
TRBV5-8,TRBJ2-1,ASSNGQGIGDEQF
TRBV15,TRBJ2-3,ATSRDVWDTDTQY
TRBV27,TRBJ2-6,ASSSPLAGRSGANVLT
TRBV6-1,TRBJ2-5,ASIFPGARETQY
TRBV9,TRBJ2-2,ASSGRTGGDTGELF
TRBV28,TRBJ1-2,ASSSGQGDGYT
TRBV20-1,TRBJ2-7,SAITSGSSYEQY
TRBV6-1,TRBJ2-5,ASSERDETQY
TRBV4-1,TRBJ2-5,ASSPARDGLSETQY
TRBV20-1,TRBJ2-5,SGTPGVETQY
TRBV11-1,TRBJ2-5,ASSPPVLKKEY
TRBV5-1,TRBJ2-7,ASSSQGGAYEQY
TRBV19,TRBJ1-6,ASSIRGDSPLH
TRBV6-2/TRBV6-3,TRBJ2-7,ASSYGTGPYEQY
TRBV2,TRBJ1-5,ASSRDRGRQPQH
TRBV20-1,TRBJ2-7,SARPGGTPNEQY
TRBV6-1,TRBJ1-1,ASSILGANTEAF
TRBV6-2/TRBV6-3,TRBJ2-7,ASSGRQGLHRFHEQY
TRBV30,TRBJ2-2,AWRAGANTGELF
TRBV20-1,TRBJ2-7,SANRDSYKQY
TRBV11-3,TRBJ2-7,ASSLAGNSYEQY
TRBV7-2,TRBJ1-2,ASSFSRGYGYGYT
TRBV30,TRBJ2-7,ASDRGLSNEQY
TRBV20-1,TRBJ2-1,SATTGFAYNEQF
TRBV6-2/TRBV6-3,TRBJ1-1,ASSPYTELNTEAF
TRBV2,TRBJ1-1,ASSRNTEAF
TRBV12-3/TRBV12-4,TRBJ1-6,ASSSHRDSSPLH
TRBV27,TRBJ1-2,ASSSLSTVYGYT
TRBV15,TRBJ1-1,ATSRVVGTEAF